A single sample is the source of the 16 T cell receptor beta chains below, sequenced in a study of T cells after yellow fever vaccination. TCRdb used MiXCR to reprocess the 5' RACE reads, holding one entry per CDR3 protein. The sample carries about 240,000 distinct CDR3 sequences, less than 9% recorded once. The sample in question was CD4+ T cells sorted from PBMCs, obtained 15 days after the yellow fever booster vaccination. Source of these receptors: a man aged 25-45 years who received the YFV17D yellow fever vaccine.

V usage is TRBV18 and J usage is TRBJ2-5, with D hard to call. This CDR3 has 14 amino acids. The germline gives CDR1 KGHSH, CDR2 LQKENI. V dropped 0 bases and J dropped 2 bases, with 7 bases sitting between them. CDR3 coding DNA: TGTGCCAGCTCACCACCGGCGACTCAAGAGACCCAGTACTTC. Protein product: CASSPPATQETQYF.

The table lists this clonotype with a few counts. The CDR3 nucleotides are TGTGCCAGCAGCTCCCGTTCTGACCAGGGGAATGGCTACACCTTC. It yields the protein CASSSRSDQGNGYTF. The chain employs TRBV7-8 and TRBJ1-2, with D perhaps TRBD1 (6 bases). V was shortened by 4 bases and J by 6 bases, with 18 bases between the two germline ends. In germline, CDR1 is SGHVS, CDR2 FQNEAQ. This CDR3 contains 15 residues.

This clonotype occurred a few times. J is TRBJ2-2 and V is TRBV18; TRBD1 matches at 8 bases. V lost 4 bases to trimming and J lost 0 bases; unmatched junction nucleotides: 1. Per the germline V gene, CDR1 is KGHSH and CDR2 is LQKENI. This CDR3 region has 15 residues. CDR3 in DNA: TGTGCCAGCTCACAGGACAGGGCGAACACCGGGGAGCTGTTTTTT. It codes for CASSQDRANTGELFF.

There are a few counts of this clonotype. This rearrangement joins TRBV5-1 to TRBJ2-2; TRBD1 aligns across 8 bases. The CDR3 extends over 13 amino acids. With V trimmed by 4 bases and J by 6 bases, 2 bases remained unmatched. The germline CDR1 and CDR2 sequences are SGHRS and YFSETQ. The CDR3 DNA reads TGCGCCAGCAGCCCGACAGGGGCCGGGGAGCTGTTTTTT. It codes for CASSPTGAGELFF.

V and J are TRBV12-3 or TRBV12-4 and TRBJ2-2, with 7 bases that match TRBD2. J gave up 3 bases and V 7 bases, and 8 bases lay outside the gene matches. The CDR3 runs 15 residues. The CDR3 spells CASTSRGRDTGELFF. CDR3 bases: TGTGCCAGCACCTCTCGGGGGAGGGACACCGGGGAGCTGTTTTTT.

The rearrangement joins TRBV20-1 to TRBJ2-1, with D perhaps TRBD2 (5 bases). The V end lost 3 bases, the J end lost 8 bases, and 17 bases lay between the germline ends. The V gene's germline CDR1 is DFQATT and CDR2 SNEGSKA (reference sequence). The CDR3 spans 14 residues. The CDR3 region is CSASMSGGEDEQFF. In nucleotides, the CDR3 is TGCAGTGCTAGTATGAGCGGAGGAGAGGATGAGCAGTTCTTC.

This clonotype was recorded a few times. This rearrangement joins TRBV5-8 to TRBJ2-4; 11 bases fit TRBD1. The germline V gene has CDR1 SGHTS and CDR2 YDEGEE. The CDR3 totals 14 residues. V was clipped by 5 bases and J by 8 bases; unmatched bases: 6. CDR3 protein: CASRAGTGGDIQYF. Written as DNA, the CDR3 is TGTGCCAGCAGAGCCGGGACAGGGGGGGACATTCAGTACTTC.

This clonotype has at least ten counts. CDR3 bases: TGTGCCAGTAGTGTCACTAGCGGCTATACCAATGAGCAGTTCTTC. Translated, it gives CASSVTSGYTNEQFF. The chain combines TRBV19 with TRBJ2-1, with TRBD2 matching 8 bases. Germline V CDR1 and CDR2: LNHDA, SQIVND (reference sequence). The J segment lost 6 bases and the V segment lost 5 bases, leaving 9 bases of the junction unmatched. This CDR3 contains 15 residues.

In this sample, this clonotype turned up a few times. The V and J genes are TRBV12-3 or TRBV12-4 and TRBJ1-5; the match to TRBD1 covers 9 bases. The CDR3 has 15 residues. V was pared by 7 bases and J by 2 bases, with 6 bases of the junction left unmatched. The CDR3 bases are TGTGCCAGCAACTCGGGGGACAGGGGCAATCAGCCCCAGCATTTT. Amino acids: CASNSGDRGNQPQHF.

This clonotype was seen a few times. The J gene is TRBJ2-1, the V gene TRBV7-2; no clear D. V was shortened by 1 base and J by 2 bases, with 6 bases between the two germline ends. The V gene's germline CDR1 is SGHTA and CDR2 FQGNSA. The CDR3 has 14 amino acids. The CDR3 sequence is CASSLVLPYNEQFF. CDR3 DNA sequence: TGTGCCAGCAGCTTAGTCCTACCCTACAATGAGCAGTTCTTC.

The chain uses TRBV30 and TRBJ2-7; the match to TRBD2 covers 7 bases. V trimming: 5 bases; J trimming: 0 bases; junction bases outside the gene matches: 10. This CDR3 has 15 amino acids. Germline-derived CDR1 and CDR2 are GTSNPN and SVGIG (reference sequence). CDR3 sequence reads: CAWERGSGVSYEQYF. The DNA of the CDR3 is TGTGCCTGGGAACGGGGCAGCGGGGTCTCCTACGAGCAGTACTTC.

This clonotype showed up just a few times. The J gene is TRBJ2-5, the V gene TRBV7-2, with D possibly TRBD2 on 5 matching bases. The CDR3 runs to 14 residues. Per germline, CDR1 SGHTA and CDR2 FQGNSA. The V and J ends lost 3 bases and 5 bases respectively, with 13 bases between them. The DNA for the CDR3 is TGTGCCAGCAGCTTTGAGTTAGCGAGGGAGACCCAGTACTTC. Translated: CASSFELARETQYF.

This clonotype occurred many times. The genes are TRBV14 and TRBJ2-1, with a tentative D call TRBD2 (5 bases). The CDR3 runs to 11 residues. CDR1 is SGHDN and CDR2 is FVKESK in the germline V gene. V was shortened by 3 bases and J by 12 bases, with 9 bases between the two germline ends. The CDR3 spells CASSHGLLQFF. In nucleotides, the CDR3 is TGTGCCAGCAGCCACGGACTGTTGCAGTTCTTC.

The chain is built from TRBV2 and TRBJ2-2, with D possibly TRBD1 on 6 matching bases. The CDR3 extends over 14 amino acids. CDR1 SNHLY and CDR2 FYNNEI come from the germline V gene. Trimming cost V 8 bases and J 8 bases, with 18 bases left between them. The CDR3 DNA sequence: TGTGCCAGCTGCCAGGGGCACGGGGAAGGGGAGCTGTTTTTT. It yields the protein CASCQGHGEGELFF.

This clonotype occurred a few times. The J gene is TRBJ2-7, the V gene TRBV7-2; D may be TRBD1 (6 bases). The V end was cut by 2 bases, the J end by 1 base, with 12 bases between. Germline V gene data show CDR1 as SGHTA and CDR2 as FQGNSA. The CDR3 extends over 15 amino acids. The CDR3 coding sequence is TGTGCCAGCAGCTTAACGAGTGACAGGTCCTACGAGCAGTACTTC. Protein product: CASSLTSDRSYEQYF.

This clonotype occurred many times. V is TRBV5-1 and J is TRBJ2-2; possible D gene TRBD2, 5 bases. CDR1 SGHRS and CDR2 YFSETQ come from the germline V gene. This CDR3 region has 13 residues. V lost 3 bases to trimming and J lost 2 bases, with 5 bases between them. CDR3 DNA: TGCGCCAGCAGCTCGGGAAACACCGGGGAGCTGTTTTTT. It encodes CASSSGNTGELFF.